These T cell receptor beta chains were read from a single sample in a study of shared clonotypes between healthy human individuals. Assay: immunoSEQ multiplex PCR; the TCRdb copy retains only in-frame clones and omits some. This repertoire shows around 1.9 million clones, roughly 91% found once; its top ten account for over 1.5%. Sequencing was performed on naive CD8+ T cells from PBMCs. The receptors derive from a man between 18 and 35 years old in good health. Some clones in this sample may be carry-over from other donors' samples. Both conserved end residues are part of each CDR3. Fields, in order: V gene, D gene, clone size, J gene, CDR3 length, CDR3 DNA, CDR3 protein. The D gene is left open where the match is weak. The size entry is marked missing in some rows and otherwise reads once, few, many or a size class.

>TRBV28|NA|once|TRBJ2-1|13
TGTGCCAGCAGTTCTGCCCTAACAGGCGAGCAGTTCTTC
CASSSALTGEQFF
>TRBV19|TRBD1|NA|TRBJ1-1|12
TGTGCCAGTAGTACGCGGACAGGGGCCATCGCATTT
CASSTRTGAIAF
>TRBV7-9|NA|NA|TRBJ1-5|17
TGTGCCAGCAGCTCGACGGACAGTGATTATAGCAATCAGCCCCAGCATTTT
CASSSTDSDYSNQPQHF
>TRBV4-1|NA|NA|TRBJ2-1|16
TGCGCCAGCAGCCAGTTCCCTTACGTAGAGGCGAATGAGCAGTTCTTC
CASSQFPYVEANEQFF
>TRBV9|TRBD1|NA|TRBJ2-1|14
TGTGCCAGCAGCGAGACCCGGGACAGCAATGAGCAGTTCTTC
CASSETRDSNEQFF
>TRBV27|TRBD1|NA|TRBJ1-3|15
TGTGCCAGCAGTTTAGGGACAGGGGGTGGAAACACCATATATTTT
CASSLGTGGGNTIYF
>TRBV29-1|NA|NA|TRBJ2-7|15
TGCAGCGTTGAAGTCAAGGGGAGGCTATCATACGAGCAGTACTTC
CSVEVKGRLSYEQYF
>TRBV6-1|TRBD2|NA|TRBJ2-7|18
TGTGCCAGCAGTGAAGACTCTAGCGGGGGACGGGGACCCTACGAGCAGTACTTC
CASSEDSSGGRGPYEQYF
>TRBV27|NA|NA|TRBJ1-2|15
TGTGCCAGCAGTCCCGGACAGACACCTTACGATGGCTACACCTTC
CASSPGQTPYDGYTF
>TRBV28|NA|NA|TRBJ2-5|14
TGTGCCAGCAGTTTATCTGATGAAGGGGAGACCCAGTACTTC
CASSLSDEGETQYF
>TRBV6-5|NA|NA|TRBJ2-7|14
TGTGCCAGCAGTTACTCGCAGGGTTGGCGGGAGCAGTACTTC
CASSYSQGWREQYF
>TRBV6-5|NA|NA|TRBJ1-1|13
TGTGCCAGCAGTACGTGGAGCCGCGCTGAAGCTTTCTTT
CASSTWSRAEAFF
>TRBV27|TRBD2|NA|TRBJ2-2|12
TGTGCCAGCACCCGGGGGGCCGGGGAGCTGTTTTTT
CASTRGAGELFF
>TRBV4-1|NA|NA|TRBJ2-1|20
TGCGCCAGCAGCCTACCAGGCGCCCAGCGGGTAATGAGCTCCTACAATGAGCAGTTCTTC
CASSLPGAQRVMSSYNEQFF
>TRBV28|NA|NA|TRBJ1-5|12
TGTGCCAGCGGCCCTAGCAATCAGCCCCAGCATTTT
CASGPSNQPQHF
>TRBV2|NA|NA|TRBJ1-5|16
TGTGCCAGCAGTGAGCAGGGCCCGTATAGCAATCAGCCCCAGCATTTT
CASSEQGPYSNQPQHF
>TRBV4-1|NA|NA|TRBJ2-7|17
TGCGCCAGCAGCCCACGGGGGCGGGCAGGCCTATCCTACGAGCAGTACTTC
CASSPRGRAGLSYEQYF
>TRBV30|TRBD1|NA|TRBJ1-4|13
TGTGCCTGGAGTTGGACAGGGGATGAAAAACTGTTTTTT
CAWSWTGDEKLFF
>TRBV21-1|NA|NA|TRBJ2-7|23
TGTGCCAGCAGCCAAAAGGGGGGGCGTGAATTATATATCGCATCCCCCGCTATTTACGAGCAGTACTTC
CASSQKGGRELYIASPAIYEQYF